This TCR beta chain was identified in a study of blood T cell repertoires in COVID-19. Across the study: PBMCs, B-cell-depleted T cells, or T cells provided the cDNA or gDNA that made up the material.

The CDR3 is 18 residues long. The count of this clone is one. Produced via immunoSEQ multiplex PCR; TCRdb's table is partial and in-frame only. The table includes around 180,000 clones, more than 75% detected once. The rearrangement uses TRBV21-1 and TRBJ2-6; TRBD2, as called in the table, went unchecked against the DNA. TRBV21-1 is marked as a pseudogene. The receptor was derived from a middle-aged man with active or convalescent COVID-19. Material for sequencing was peripheral blood. DNA for the CDR3: TGTGCCAGCAGCAAAAGGATGCGGGGGGCCCCTGGGGCCAACGTCCTGACTTTC. It is translated as CASSKRMRGAPGANVLTF.